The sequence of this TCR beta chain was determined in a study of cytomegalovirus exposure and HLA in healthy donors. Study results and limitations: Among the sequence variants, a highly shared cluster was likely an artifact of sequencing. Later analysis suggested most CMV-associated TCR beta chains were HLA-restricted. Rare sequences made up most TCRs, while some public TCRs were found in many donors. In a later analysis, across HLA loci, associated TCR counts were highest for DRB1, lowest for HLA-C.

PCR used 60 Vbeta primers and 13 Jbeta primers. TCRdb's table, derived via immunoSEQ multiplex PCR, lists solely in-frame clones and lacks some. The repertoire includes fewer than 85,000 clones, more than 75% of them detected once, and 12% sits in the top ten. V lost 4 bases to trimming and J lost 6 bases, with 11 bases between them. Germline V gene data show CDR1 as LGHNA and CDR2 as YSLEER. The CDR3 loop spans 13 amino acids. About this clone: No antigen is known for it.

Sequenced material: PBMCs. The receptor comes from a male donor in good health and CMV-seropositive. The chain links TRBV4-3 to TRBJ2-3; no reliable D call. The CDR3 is CASSPQTRDTQYF. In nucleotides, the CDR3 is TGCGCCAGCAGCCCACAAACGAGGGATACGCAGTATTTT.